The 5 T cell receptor beta chains in this list originate from one sample, sequenced in a study of blood T cell repertoires in COVID-19. Some clones are missing from TCRdb's copy, which holds only in-frame ones; the method was immunoSEQ multiplex PCR. Among some 120,000 clones, approximately 90% were seen once, and the ten largest hold about 1.9%. The sample taken for sequencing was peripheral blood. Receptor source: a man aged 45 to 65 with COVID-19, enrolled during active disease.

The chain combines TRBV5-6 with TRBJ2-3, with 7 bases identical to TRBD2. The V segment lost 4 bases and the J segment 2 bases; nucleotides outside the gene matches: 10. The germline gives CDR1 SGHDT, CDR2 YYEEEE. The CDR3 contains 16 residues. The CDR3 sequence: CASSPLSGALTDTQYF. The CDR3 coding sequence is TGTGCCAGCAGCCCGTTAAGCGGGGCCCTCACAGATACGCAGTATTTT.

V gene TRBV7-8 combines with J gene TRBJ2-1; 7 positions agree with TRBD1. Germline CDR1 SGHVS, CDR2 FQNEAQ. V shed 4 bases, J shed 14 bases, and the junction held 8 bases outside the gene matches. The CDR3 has 12 amino acids. CDR3 residues: CASSSDRDWEFF. The CDR3 DNA reads TGTGCCAGCAGCTCTGACAGGGATTGGGAGTTCTTC.

V is TRBV30 and J is TRBJ2-5; D might be TRBD1 (5 bases). Germline assignment: CDR1 GTSNPN and CDR2 SVGIG (reference sequence). Trimming pared 1 base from V and 4 bases from J, leaving 7 bases between. The length of the CDR3 is 12 residues. The CDR3 protein is CAWSGQGETQYF. The CDR3 DNA sequence: TGTGCCTGGAGTGGGCAGGGAGAGACCCAGTACTTC.

The CDR3 here is CASSPNGLISSYNEQFF. The CDR3 region has the DNA TGTGCCAGCAGCCCCAATGGGCTCATTAGCTCCTACAATGAGCAGTTCTTC. The V call is TRBV7-8, the J call TRBJ2-1; D remains ambiguous. Germline assignment: CDR1 SGHVS and CDR2 FQNEAQ. With 5 bases removed from V and 0 bases from J, the gap between germline ends came to 17 bases. CDR3 length: 17 residues.

This rearrangement joins TRBV20-1 to TRBJ2-3, with 10 bases identical to TRBD2. Germline CDR1 DFQATT, CDR2 SNEGSKA (reference sequence). J was trimmed by 3 bases and V by 3 bases; bases with no gene match: 9. The length of the CDR3 is 16 residues. The CDR3 loop reads CSASSLAGGGTDTQYF. CDR3 nucleotides: TGCAGTGCTAGTTCCTTAGCGGGAGGTGGGACAGATACGCAGTATTTT.